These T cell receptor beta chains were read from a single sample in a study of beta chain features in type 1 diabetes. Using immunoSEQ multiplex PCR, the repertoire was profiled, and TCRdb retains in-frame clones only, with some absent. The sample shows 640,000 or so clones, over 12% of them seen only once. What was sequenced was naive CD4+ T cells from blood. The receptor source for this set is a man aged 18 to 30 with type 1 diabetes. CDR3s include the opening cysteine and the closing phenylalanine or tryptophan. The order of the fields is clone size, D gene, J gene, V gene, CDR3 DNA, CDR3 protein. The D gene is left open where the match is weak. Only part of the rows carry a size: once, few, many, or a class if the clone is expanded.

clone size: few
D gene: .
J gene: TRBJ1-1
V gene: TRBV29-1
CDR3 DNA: TGCAGCGCCCGGGCAGCGAACACTGAAGCTTTCTTT
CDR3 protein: CSARAANTEAFF

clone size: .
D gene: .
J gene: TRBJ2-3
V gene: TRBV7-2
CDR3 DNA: TGTGCCAGCAGCTCCCAGGGGGGAGGTTTAGATACGCAGTATTTT
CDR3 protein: CASSSQGGGLDTQYF

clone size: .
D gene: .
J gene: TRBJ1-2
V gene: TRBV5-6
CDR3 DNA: TGTGCCAGCAGCCCACGGACATGGTATTCGGATGGCTACACCTTC
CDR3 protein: CASSPRTWYSDGYTF

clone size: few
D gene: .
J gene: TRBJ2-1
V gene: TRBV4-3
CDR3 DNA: TGCGCCAGCAGCCAAGATAGCTACAATGAGCAGTTCTTC
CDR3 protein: CASSQDSYNEQFF

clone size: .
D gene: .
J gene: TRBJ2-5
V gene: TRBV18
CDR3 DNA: TGTGCCAGCTCACCTCCGGGACTTCAAGAGACCCAGTACTTC
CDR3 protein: CASSPPGLQETQYF

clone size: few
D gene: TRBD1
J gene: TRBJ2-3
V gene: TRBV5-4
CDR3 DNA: TGTGCCAGCAGCCCGGACAGGAGTCGCACAGATACGCAGTATTTT
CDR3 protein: CASSPDRSRTDTQYF

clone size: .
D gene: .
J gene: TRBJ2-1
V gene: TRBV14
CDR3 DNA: TGTGCCAGCAGCCAAGCCCCGTTGGGGTACAATGAGCAGTTCTTC
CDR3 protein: CASSQAPLGYNEQFF

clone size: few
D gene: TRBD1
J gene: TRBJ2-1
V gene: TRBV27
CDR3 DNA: TGTGCCAGCACACGCTACAGGGGGTCGGCGGGAAACACCCTTAATGAGCAGTTCTTC
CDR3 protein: CASTRYRGSAGNTLNEQFF

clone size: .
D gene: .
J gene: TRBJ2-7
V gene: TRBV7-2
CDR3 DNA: TGTGCCAGCAGCAGAACCGGACAGTTCTACGAGCAGTACTTC
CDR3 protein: CASSRTGQFYEQYF

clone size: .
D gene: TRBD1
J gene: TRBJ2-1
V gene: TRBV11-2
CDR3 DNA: TGTGCCAGCAGCTTCGACAGGGGGAACAATGAGCAGTTCTTC
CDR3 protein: CASSFDRGNNEQFF

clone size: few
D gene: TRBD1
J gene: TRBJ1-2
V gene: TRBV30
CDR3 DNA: TGTGCCTGGAGGTCACCCGGGACAGGCGTGCTCTATGGCTACACCTTC
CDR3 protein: CAWRSPGTGVLYGYTF

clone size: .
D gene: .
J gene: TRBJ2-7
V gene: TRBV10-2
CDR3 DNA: TGCGCCAGCAGTGGACAGGTCCATTGGGAGCAGTACTTC
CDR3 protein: CASSGQVHWEQYF

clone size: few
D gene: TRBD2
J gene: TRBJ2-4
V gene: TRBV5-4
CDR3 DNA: TGTGCCAGCAGCGCCGGACTAGCGGGAGCCAAAAACATTCAGTACTTC
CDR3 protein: CASSAGLAGAKNIQYF

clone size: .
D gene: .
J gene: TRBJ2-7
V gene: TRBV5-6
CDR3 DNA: TGTGCCAGCAGCCCAGGACAGTACCCTGAATCCTACGAGCAGTACTTC
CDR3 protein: CASSPGQYPESYEQYF

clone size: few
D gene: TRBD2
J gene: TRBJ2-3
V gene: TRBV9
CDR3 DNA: TGTGCCAGCAGCGTAAACCTAGCGGGTAGCACAGATACGCAGTATTTT
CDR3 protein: CASSVNLAGSTDTQYF

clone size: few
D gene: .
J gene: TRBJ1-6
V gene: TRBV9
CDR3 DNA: TGTGCCAGCAGCGCCTTAATGATGGGGAATTCACCCCTCCACTTT
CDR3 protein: CASSALMMGNSPLHF

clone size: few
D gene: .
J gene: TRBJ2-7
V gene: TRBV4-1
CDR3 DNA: TGCGCCAGCAGCCAAGGGATGGATCGATACGAGCAGTACTTC
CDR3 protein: CASSQGMDRYEQYF

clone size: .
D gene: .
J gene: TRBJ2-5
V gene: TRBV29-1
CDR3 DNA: TGCAGCGTTGATGGACGGAGAGGTAAAGAGACCCAGTACTTC
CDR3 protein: CSVDGRRGKETQYF

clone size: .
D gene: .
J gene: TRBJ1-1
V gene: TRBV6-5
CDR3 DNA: TGTGCCAGCAGTCCCTCGACGGACCACACTGAAGCTTTCTTT
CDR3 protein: CASSPSTDHTEAFF

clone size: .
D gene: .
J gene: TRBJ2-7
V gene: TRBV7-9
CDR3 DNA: TGTGCCACCCAGGTGGGGGACTCCTACGAGCAGTACTTC
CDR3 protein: CATQVGDSYEQYF

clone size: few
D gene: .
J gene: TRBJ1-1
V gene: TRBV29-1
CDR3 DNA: TGCAGCGTTGATGCAGGGGCTGGGACTGAAGCTTTCTTT
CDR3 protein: CSVDAGAGTEAFF

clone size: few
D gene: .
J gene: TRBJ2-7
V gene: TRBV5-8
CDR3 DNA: TGTGCCAGCAGCCGGTCGGGATGGGATAGGTCCTACGAGCAGTACTTC
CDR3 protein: CASSRSGWDRSYEQYF

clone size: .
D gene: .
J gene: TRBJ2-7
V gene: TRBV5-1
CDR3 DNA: TGCGCCAGCAGCCGAGGGGACCGGAGCCACGAGCAGTACTTC
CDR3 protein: CASSRGDRSHEQYF

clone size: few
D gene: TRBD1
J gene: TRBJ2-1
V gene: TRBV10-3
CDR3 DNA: TGTGCCATCAGTGAGTCGACAGGGGACTACAATGAGCAGTTCTTC
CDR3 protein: CAISESTGDYNEQFF

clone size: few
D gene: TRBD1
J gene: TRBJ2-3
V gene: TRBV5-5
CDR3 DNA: TGTGCCAGCAGGTTAGGACAGGGCACAGATACGCAGTATTTT
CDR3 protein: CASRLGQGTDTQYF

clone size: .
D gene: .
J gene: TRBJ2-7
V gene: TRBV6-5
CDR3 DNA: TGTGCCAGCAGTAGGCAGGACAACTACGAGCAGTACTTC
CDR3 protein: CASSRQDNYEQYF

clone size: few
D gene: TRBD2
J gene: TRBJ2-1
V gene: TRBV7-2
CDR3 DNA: TGTGCCAGCAACCTTCTATTCGACGGACTAGCGGGGAATGAGCAGTTCTTC
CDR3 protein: CASNLLFDGLAGNEQFF

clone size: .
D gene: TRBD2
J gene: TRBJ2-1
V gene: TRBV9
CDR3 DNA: TGTGCCAGCAGCGTGACCGGGACTAGCTTAAATGAGCAGTTCTTC
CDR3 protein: CASSVTGTSLNEQFF

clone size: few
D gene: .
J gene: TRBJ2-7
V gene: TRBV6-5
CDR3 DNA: TGTGCCAGCAGTTACTTCCTGGGACAAAGCGAGCAGTACTTC
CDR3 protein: CASSYFLGQSEQYF

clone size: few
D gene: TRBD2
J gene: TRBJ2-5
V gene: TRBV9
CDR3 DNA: TGTGCCAGCAGCGGGGGACTAGCTGAAGAGACCCAGTACTTC
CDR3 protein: CASSGGLAEETQYF

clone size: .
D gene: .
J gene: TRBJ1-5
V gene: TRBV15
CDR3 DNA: TGTGCCACCAGCAGAGATATAAAGGCGAATCAGCCCCAGCATTTT
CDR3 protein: CATSRDIKANQPQHF

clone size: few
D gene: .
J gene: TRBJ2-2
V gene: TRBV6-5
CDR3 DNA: TGTGCCAGCAGTTACCGGGACACCGGGGAGCTGTTTTTT
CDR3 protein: CASSYRDTGELFF

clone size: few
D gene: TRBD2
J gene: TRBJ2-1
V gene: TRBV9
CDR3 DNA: TGTGCCAGCAGCGTAGAGGCTAGCGGGATAAGCTCCTACAATGAGCAGTTCTTC
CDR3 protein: CASSVEASGISSYNEQFF

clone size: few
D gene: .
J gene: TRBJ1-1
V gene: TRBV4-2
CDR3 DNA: TGTGCCAGCAGCCAAGAAATTGTATCCGGAGGGCTCGAAGCTTTCTTT
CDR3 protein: CASSQEIVSGGLEAFF

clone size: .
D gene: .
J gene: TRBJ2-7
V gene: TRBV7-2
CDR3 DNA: TGTGCCAGCAGCTGGTTCTCCTACGAGCAGTACTTC
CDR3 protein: CASSWFSYEQYF

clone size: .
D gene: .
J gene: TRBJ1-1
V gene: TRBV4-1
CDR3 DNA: TGCGCCAGCAGCCCCCTCAGCAGGGGCACTGAAGCTTTCTTT
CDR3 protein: CASSPLSRGTEAFF

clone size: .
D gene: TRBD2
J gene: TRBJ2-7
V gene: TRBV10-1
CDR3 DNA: TGCGCCAGCAGTGAACCTAGCGGGAAGAACGAGCAGTACTTC
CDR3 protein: CASSEPSGKNEQYF

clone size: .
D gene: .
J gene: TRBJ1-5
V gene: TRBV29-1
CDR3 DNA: TGCAGCGTCGTGGAGGGTACGAATCAGCCCCAGCATTTT
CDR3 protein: CSVVEGTNQPQHF

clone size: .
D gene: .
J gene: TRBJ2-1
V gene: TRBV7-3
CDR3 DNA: TGTGCCAGCAGCCCCCGACAGAGTCCCTACAATGAGCAGTTCTTC
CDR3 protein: CASSPRQSPYNEQFF

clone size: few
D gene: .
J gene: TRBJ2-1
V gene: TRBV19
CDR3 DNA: TGTGCCAGTAGTCGAACAAGGAACAATGAGCAGTTCTTC
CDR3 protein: CASSRTRNNEQFF

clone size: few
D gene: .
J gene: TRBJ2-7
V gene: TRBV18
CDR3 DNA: TGTGCCAGCTCACCAGCCGGATCCACCTACGAGCAGTACTTC
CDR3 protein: CASSPAGSTYEQYF

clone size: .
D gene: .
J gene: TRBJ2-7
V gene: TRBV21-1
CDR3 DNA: TGTGCCAGCCCGGGACTAGCGGGAGTCAGGCCCTACGAGCAGTACTTC
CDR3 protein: CASPGLAGVRPYEQYF

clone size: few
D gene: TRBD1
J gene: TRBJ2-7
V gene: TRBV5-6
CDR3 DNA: TGTGCCAGCAGCCCGCCGGGACAGGGATACGAGCAGTACTTC
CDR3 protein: CASSPPGQGYEQYF

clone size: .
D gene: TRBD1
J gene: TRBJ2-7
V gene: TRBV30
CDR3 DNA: TGTGCCTGGACCCCAGGGGGCGGCTACGAGCAGTACTTC
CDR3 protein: CAWTPGGGYEQYF

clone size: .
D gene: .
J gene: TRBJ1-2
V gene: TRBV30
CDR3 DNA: TGTGCCTGGAGTACTAGAGGTTCTGGGGGCTACACCTTC
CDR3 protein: CAWSTRGSGGYTF

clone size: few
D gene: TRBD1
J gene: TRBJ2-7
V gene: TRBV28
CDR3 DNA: TGTGCCAGTGTTGCCCCCGGGACAGGGTCCTACGAGCAGTACTTC
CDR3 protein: CASVAPGTGSYEQYF